The 8 T cell receptor beta chains presented below share a single source sample, sequenced in a study of OX40 agonist ivuxolimab in advanced cancers. Measured with immunoSEQ multiplex PCR; TCRdb has only the in-frame clones, and not every one. The table includes tens of thousands of clones, about 84% detected once. Specimen: CD4+ or CD8+ T cells sorted from blood, collected in a trial of the OX40 agonist ivuxolimab. Receptor source: an adult with an advanced solid tumor such as melanoma, head and neck, liver or kidney cancer.

The V and J genes are TRBV5-5 and TRBJ1-2, with 9 bases lining up with TRBD1. This CDR3 comprises 16 residues. V lost 4 bases, J lost 4 bases, and 11 bases stayed unmatched. Germline values: CDR1 SGHKS, CDR2 YYEKEE (reference sequence). CDR3 DNA sequence: TGTGCCAGCAGCCCACCGGGACAGGGCCTTGGCTATGGCTACACCTTC. It codes for CASSPPGQGLGYGYTF.

V is TRBV18 and J is TRBJ2-2; no definite D call. The CDR3 sequence is 14 residues long. Trimming left V 1 base short and J 4 bases short, with 7 bases between. The germline V gene encodes CDR1 KGHSH and CDR2 LQKENI. In DNA form, the CDR3 reads TGTGCCAGCTCACCACGACCCGGCACCGGGGAGCTGTTTTTT. Protein sequence: CASSPRPGTGELFF.

The chain combines TRBV30 with TRBJ2-1; TRBD2 aligns across 13 bases. Germline V gives CDR1 GTSNPN, CDR2 SVGIG (reference sequence). The CDR3 has 14 amino acids. J was trimmed by 8 bases and V by 8 bases; bases with no gene match: 9. As DNA, the CDR3 is TGTGCCACCGGACTAGCGGGAGTTTGGGATGAGCAGTTCTTC. It specifies CATGLAGVWDEQFF. The whole variable domain, filled in from reference TRBV30 and TRBJ2-1, reads SQTIHQWPATLVQPVGSPLSLECTVEGTSNPNLYWYRQAAGRGLQLLFYSVGIGQISSEVPQNLSASRPQDRQFILSSKKLLLSDSGFYLCATGLAGVWDEQFFGPGTRLTVL.

The gene calls are TRBV7-9 and TRBJ1-1; perhaps TRBD1 as D (5 bases). Trimming removed 5 bases at V and 0 bases at J, with 13 bases between. The CDR3 is made up of 15 amino acids. The germline gives CDR1 SEHNR, CDR2 FQNEAQ (reference sequence). Here the CDR3 DNA reads TGTGCCAGCAGCCGCGGCCGGGGACTGAACACTGAAGCTTTCTTT. Protein product: CASSRGRGLNTEAFF.

V gene TRBV5-1 combines with J gene TRBJ2-3, with no clear D. V was clipped by 3 bases and J by 4 bases, with 6 bases between them. Germline CDR1 is SGHRS and CDR2 is YFSETQ. The CDR3 covers 12 residues. CDR3 loop: CASSSLPDTQYF. The CDR3 DNA is TGCGCCAGCAGCTCCCTTCCAGATACGCAGTATTTT.

The genes are TRBV10-1 and TRBJ1-1, with D tentatively TRBD1 (5 bases). The CDR3 consists of 16 residues. The germline V and J ends were trimmed by 5 bases and 0 bases, with 16 bases remaining between them. The germline V gene encodes CDR1 WNHNN and CDR2 SYGVQD (reference sequence). The CDR3 bases are TGCGCCAGCAGTAGGGGTCCCCGGACTATGAACACTGAAGCTTTCTTT. It is translated as CASSRGPRTMNTEAFF.

V is TRBV6-1 and J is TRBJ1-4, with 7 nucleotides matching TRBD1. Germline CDR1 and CDR2: MNHNS and SASEGT. The V segment lost 8 bases and the J segment 5 bases; nucleotides outside the gene matches: 8. The CDR3 contains 14 residues. CDR3 region: CASRRRQGNEKLFF. The DNA for the CDR3 is TGTGCCAGCCGGCGTCGACAGGGCAATGAAAAACTGTTTTTT.

The rearrangement links TRBV2 to TRBJ2-3; D is unresolved. The CDR3 totals 16 residues. V was shortened by 2 bases and J by 6 bases, with 18 bases between the two germline ends. Germline-derived CDR1 and CDR2 are SNHLY and FYNNEI. The CDR3 DNA is TGTGCCAGCAGTGAAAGTCGCACTCTTATGGGCGATACGCAGTATTTT. Protein: CASSESRTLMGDTQYF.